This is a list of T cell receptor beta chains from one sample in a study of OX40 agonist ivuxolimab in advanced cancers. Produced via immunoSEQ multiplex PCR; TCRdb's table is partial and in-frame only. Among some 60,000 clones, around 86% were seen once, and the ten largest hold 3.5% to 4%. The sample was CD4+ or CD8+ T cells sorted from blood, taken in a trial of the OX40 agonist ivuxolimab. Receptors were obtained from an adult with an advanced solid tumor such as melanoma, head and neck, liver or kidney cancer. CDR3s include the opening cysteine and the closing phenylalanine or tryptophan.

V | CDR3
TRBV5-4 | CASSLRTKNIQYF
TRBV5-1 | CASSPDTFYGYTF
TRBV7-2 | CASSSSPYRTVRRNEKLFF
TRBV2 | CASRDRGLTGYTF
TRBV15 | CATSRARDIQYF
TRBV5-1 | CASSLGQGYNEQFF
TRBV5-1 | CASSLDGTLNGYTF
TRBV7-2 | CASSSGLAGAEQFF
TRBV28 | CASSSTGVGNTIYF
TRBV6-5 | CASSYSGDLTDTQYF
TRBV7-9 | CASSPLEGRLYNEQFF
TRBV18 | CASSPGGQASSGNTIYF
TRBV5-8 | CASSLAVLLKNIQYF
TRBV25-1 | CASSGPPRSAGELFF
TRBV7-2 | CASSLRGAEFF
TRBV9 | CASSTSRTKKDGYTF
TRBV5-5 | CASSLFGALYQETQYF
TRBV5-3 | CARSLDRAGARESQPQHF
TRBV14 | CASSQAISGNTIYF
TRBV14 | CASSQEANRVGPDYTF
TRBV4-2 | CASSQDLRGEGYGYTF
TRBV19 | CASSIGGGSYEQYF
TRBV5-8 | CASSIGTGAREQFF
TRBV11-2 | CASSNTVSYTF
TRBV27 | CASKAGTVNNSPLHF
TRBV9 | CASSALQGEAETQYF
TRBV5-1 | CASSATREGRSPLHF
TRBV5-1 | CASTPMLTHNEQFF
TRBV19 | CASSMGGRIYEQYF
TRBV6-1 | CASRSDTGSSQHF
TRBV5-4 | CASSPGGVWEKLFF
TRBV5-5 | CASTPLPGGFTEAFF
TRBV5-1 | CASSLGMTYYGYTF
TRBV2 | CASSEYYEAFF
TRBV30 | CAWTPLPTEAFF
TRBV7-2 | CASSPGQGMGQPQHF
TRBV9 | CASSVGRDPPYEQYF
TRBV18 | CASSPRGSQPQHF
TRBV7-9 | CASHRADGNTIYF
TRBV9 | CASSPPAEGNTGELFF
TRBV6-5 | CASRPGTGNQPQHF
TRBV7-3 | CASSLQSGNNEQFF
TRBV5-6 | CASSLGGPANEQFF
TRBV7-2 | CASSLDQKGVTYEQYF
TRBV19 | CAAGTGEPQHF
TRBV6-5 | CASSLTAPSYEQYF
TRBV28 | CATFRQLNTEAFF
TRBV6-5 | CASSYAGPGEQYF
TRBV5-1 | CASSLQQEGEAFF
TRBV5-4 | CASGPWGTEAFF
TRBV7-2 | CASSRDGTYGYTF
TRBV28 | CASSLPANTGELFF
TRBV11-3 | CASSRLELSYEQYF
TRBV6-1 | CASSVTPRNTEAFF